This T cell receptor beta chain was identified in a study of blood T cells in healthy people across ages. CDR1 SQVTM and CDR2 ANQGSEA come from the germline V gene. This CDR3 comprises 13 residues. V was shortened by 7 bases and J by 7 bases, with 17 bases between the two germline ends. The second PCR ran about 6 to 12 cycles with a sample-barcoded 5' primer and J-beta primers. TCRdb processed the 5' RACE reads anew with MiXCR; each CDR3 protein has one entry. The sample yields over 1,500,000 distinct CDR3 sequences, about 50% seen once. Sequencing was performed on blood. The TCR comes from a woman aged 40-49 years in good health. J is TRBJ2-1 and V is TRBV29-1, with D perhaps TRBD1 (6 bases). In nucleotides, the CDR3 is TGCAGCGGACAAACAGGGATTCGGAATGAGCAGTTCTTC. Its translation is CSGQTGIRNEQFF.